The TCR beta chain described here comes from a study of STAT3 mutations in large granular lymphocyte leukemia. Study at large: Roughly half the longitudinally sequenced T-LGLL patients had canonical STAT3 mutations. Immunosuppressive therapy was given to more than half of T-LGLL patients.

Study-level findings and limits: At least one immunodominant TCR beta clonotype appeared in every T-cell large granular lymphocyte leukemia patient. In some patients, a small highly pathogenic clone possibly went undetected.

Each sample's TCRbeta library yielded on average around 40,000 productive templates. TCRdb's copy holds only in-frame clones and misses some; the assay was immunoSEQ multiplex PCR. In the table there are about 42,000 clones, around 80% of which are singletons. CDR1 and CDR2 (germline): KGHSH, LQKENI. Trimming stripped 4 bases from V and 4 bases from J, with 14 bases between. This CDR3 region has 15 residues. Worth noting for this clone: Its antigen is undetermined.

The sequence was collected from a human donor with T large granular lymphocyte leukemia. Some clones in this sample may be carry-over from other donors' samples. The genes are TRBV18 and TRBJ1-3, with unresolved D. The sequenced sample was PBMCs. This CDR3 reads CASSRGVKSGNTIYF. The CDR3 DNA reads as TGTGCCAGCTCACGCGGTGTGAAGTCGGGAAACACCATATATTTT.